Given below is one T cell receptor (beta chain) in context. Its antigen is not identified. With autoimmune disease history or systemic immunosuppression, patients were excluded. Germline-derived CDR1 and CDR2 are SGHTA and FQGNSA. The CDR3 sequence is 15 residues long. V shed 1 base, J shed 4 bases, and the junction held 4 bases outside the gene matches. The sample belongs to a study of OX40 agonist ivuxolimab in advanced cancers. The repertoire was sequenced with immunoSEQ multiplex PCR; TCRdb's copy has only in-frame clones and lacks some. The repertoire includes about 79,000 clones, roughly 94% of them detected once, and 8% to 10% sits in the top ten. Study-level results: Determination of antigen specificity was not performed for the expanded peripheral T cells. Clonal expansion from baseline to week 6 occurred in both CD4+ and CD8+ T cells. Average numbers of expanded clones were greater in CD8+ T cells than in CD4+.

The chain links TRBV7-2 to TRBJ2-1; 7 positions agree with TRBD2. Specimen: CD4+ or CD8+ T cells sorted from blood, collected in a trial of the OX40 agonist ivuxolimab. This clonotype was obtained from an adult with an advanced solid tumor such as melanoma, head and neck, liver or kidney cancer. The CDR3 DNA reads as TGTGCCAGCAGCTTAGGCGGGAGCGCTTACAATGAGCAGTTCTTC. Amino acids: CASSLGGSAYNEQFF.